This T cell receptor (beta chain) was recovered during a study of blood T cell repertoires in COVID-19. On the study more broadly: The samples span acute and convalescent COVID-19 from the United States, Italy and Spain. Sources were T cells, B-cell-depleted T cells, or PBMCs; the material itself was cDNA or gDNA.

Source study methods: Using reference gene primer amplification, nucleated cell counts were estimated. Here immunoSEQ multiplex PCR was the method, and the copy in TCRdb shows in-frame clones only, minus some. The V and J calls and clone size come from that table; D and trimming were worked out from the DNA. The profile shows under 200,000 clones, around three quarters of them singletons. Only one count was recorded for this clone. CDR1 is KGHSH, CDR2 LQKENI, per germline. The CDR3 totals 14 residues. The ends were cut back, 6 bases at V and 14 bases at J, with 22 bases in the middle. Sequenced input: PBMCs or T cells enriched from blood (not recorded which). J is TRBJ1-4 and V is TRBV18; D perhaps matches TRBD1 (5 bases). The clonotype was recovered from a woman aged 65 to 85 in a cohort exposed to, infected with or recovered from COVID-19 (not recorded which). CDR3 sequence reads: CASSLDSPPGHLFF. Written as DNA, the CDR3 is TGTGCCAGCTCCCTCGACAGTCCTCCCGGGCATCTGTTTTTT.